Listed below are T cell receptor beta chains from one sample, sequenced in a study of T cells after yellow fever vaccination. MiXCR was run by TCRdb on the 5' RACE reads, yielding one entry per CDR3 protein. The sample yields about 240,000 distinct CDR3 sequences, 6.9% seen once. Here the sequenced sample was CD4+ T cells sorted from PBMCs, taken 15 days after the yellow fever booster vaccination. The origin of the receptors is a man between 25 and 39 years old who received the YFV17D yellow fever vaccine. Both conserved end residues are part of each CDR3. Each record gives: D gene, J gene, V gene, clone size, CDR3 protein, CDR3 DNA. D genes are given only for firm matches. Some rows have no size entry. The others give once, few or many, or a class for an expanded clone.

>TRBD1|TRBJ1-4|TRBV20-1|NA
CSARDYNRGREKLFF
TGCAGTGCTAGAGATTATAACAGGGGTCGGGAAAAACTGTTTTTT
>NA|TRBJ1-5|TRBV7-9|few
CASSPTRGDQPQHF
TGTGCCAGCAGCCCCACCCGGGGGGATCAGCCCCAGCATTTT
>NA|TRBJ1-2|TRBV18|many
CASSPGREYGYTF
TGTGCCAGCTCACCGGGACGGGAGTATGGCTACACCTTC
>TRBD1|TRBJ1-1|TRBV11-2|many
CASSSPRQGFTEAFF
TGTGCCAGCAGCTCCCCCCGACAGGGGTTCACTGAAGCTTTCTTT
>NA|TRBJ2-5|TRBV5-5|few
CASSLGQEGPQYF
TGTGCCAGCAGCTTGGGACAGGAGGGACCCCAGTACTTC
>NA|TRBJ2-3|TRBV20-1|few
CSARGGLADTQYF
TGCAGTGCTAGGGGGGGCCTCGCAGATACGCAGTATTTT
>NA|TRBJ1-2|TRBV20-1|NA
CSATDSVGYGYTF
TGCAGTGCTACTGACTCTGTCGGCTATGGCTACACCTTC
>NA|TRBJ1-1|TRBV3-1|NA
CASSQDRASGAFF
TGTGCCAGCAGTCAAGATCGCGCCTCTGGGGCTTTCTTT
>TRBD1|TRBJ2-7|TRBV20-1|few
CSARAYTGGYEQYF
TGCAGTGCTAGAGCCTATACAGGGGGTTACGAGCAGTACTTC
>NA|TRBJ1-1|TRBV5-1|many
CASSDSMNTEAFF
TGCGCCAGCAGCGACAGTATGAACACTGAAGCTTTCTTT
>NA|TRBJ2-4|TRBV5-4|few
CASSYVGAAKNIQYF
TGTGCCAGCAGCTACGTAGGAGCGGCCAAAAACATTCAGTACTTC
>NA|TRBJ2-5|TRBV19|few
CASSISTQKTQYF
TGTGCCAGTAGTATATCTACTCAGAAGACCCAGTACTTC
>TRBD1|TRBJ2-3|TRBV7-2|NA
CASSRDSGTDTQYF
TGTGCCAGCAGCCGGGACAGTGGGACAGATACGCAGTATTTT
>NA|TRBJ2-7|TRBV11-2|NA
CASSWGGGATYEQYF
TGTGCCAGCAGCTGGGGTGGGGGGGCCACCTACGAGCAGTACTTC
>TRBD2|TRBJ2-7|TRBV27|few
CASSLTAGGSYEQYF
TGTGCCAGCAGTTTAACCGCGGGGGGGTCCTACGAGCAGTACTTC
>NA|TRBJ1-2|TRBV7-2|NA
CASSRQPLGPLIGGYTF
TGTGCCAGCAGCCGACAGCCCCTCGGACCTCTAATTGGTGGCTACACCTTC
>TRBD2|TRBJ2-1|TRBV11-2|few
CASSPMGLAGGYEQFF
TGTGCCAGCAGCCCCATGGGACTAGCGGGAGGGTATGAGCAGTTCTTC